The next 25 T cell receptor beta chains were all read from a single sample in a study of T-cell reconstitution after alpha-beta-depleted transplantation in children (dated by TCRdb to about 2016). The library was produced with PCR. Sequencing took place on an Illumina HiSeq 2500. TCR library preparation used molecular barcoding, with unique molecular identifiers applied to normalize quantification of the TCRbeta repertoire. The raw public data were reprocessed by TCRdb itself: fastp quality trimming at Q25, MiXCR clonotype calling, in-frame beta chains only. Each record represents a unique CDR3 protein, reported with the most common genes and DNA among its rows. The sample yields 800,000 to 1,000,000 distinct CDR3 sequences; about 31% were counted once. About 28% of the sample belongs to the ten largest clones. The intended sense of this specimen's treatment or condition label: allogeneic hematopoietic cell transplantation with graft depleted of TCRalphabeta T cells and CD19 B cells.

The input for sequencing was PBMCs, mostly from graft donor cells, taken 360 days after TCRalphabeta/CD19-depleted stem cell transplant. The receptors originated from a boy in the first two years of life who had a stem cell transplant for SCID, so the T cells may come from the graft donor.

The genes are TRBV24-1 and TRBJ2-3; 7 nucleotides line up with TRBD2. Germline CDR1 is KGHDR and CDR2 is SFDVKD. V lost 9 bases and J lost 2; bases outside the gene matches: 7. This CDR3 comprises 14 residues. The CDR3, as DNA: TGTGCCACCTCAAGCGGGGCGTACACAGATACGCAGTATTTT. Translated: CATSSGAYTDTQYF.

This clonotype was seen only a few times. V usage is TRBV11-2 and J usage is TRBJ2-3; tentatively, D is TRBD2 (6 bases). V was shortened by 5 bases and J by 3 bases, with 21 bases between the two germline ends. Germline CDR1 reads SGHAT; CDR2 reads FQNNGV. The CDR3 totals 17 residues. The CDR3 DNA is TGTGCCAGCAGCCCCCGAGTGGGGCGTGGGAGGACAGATACGCAGTATTTT. Translating it yields CASSPRVGRGRTDTQYF.

This clonotype was picked up many times. V gene TRBV18 combines with J gene TRBJ2-1, with D possibly TRBD1 on 5 matching bases. This CDR3 region has 14 residues. The germline V and J ends were trimmed by 3 bases and 6 bases, with 12 bases remaining between them. Germline V gives CDR1 KGHSH, CDR2 LQKENI. CDR3 bases: TGTGCCAGCTCACCGCAGGGCAGGAGCAATGAGCAGTTCTTC. Protein sequence: CASSPQGRSNEQFF.

This clonotype was seen repeatedly, ten times or more. V and J are TRBV27 and TRBJ2-5, with 7 nucleotides matching TRBD2. CDR3 length: 15 amino acids. The germline V gene has CDR1 MNHEY and CDR2 SMNVEV (reference sequence). V was pared by 1 base and J by 2 bases, with 4 bases of the junction left unmatched. In nucleotides, the CDR3 is TGTGCCAGCAGTTTATTTTGGGGAGGGCAAGAGACCCAGTACTTC. This codes for CASSLFWGGQETQYF.

This clonotype turned up a few times. The J gene is TRBJ2-5, the V gene TRBV18, with 7 nucleotides matching TRBD1. This CDR3 is built from 15 residues. Germline V gene sequence: CDR1 KGHSH, CDR2 LQKENI. V was pared by 0 bases and J by 1 base, with 2 bases of the junction left unmatched. This CDR3 reads CASSPPRQGQETQYF. The CDR3 bases are TGTGCCAGCTCACCACCAAGACAGGGCCAAGAGACCCAGTACTTC. Based on the CDR3 plus reference TRBV18 and TRBJ2-5, the full variable domain is NAGVMQNPRHLVRRRGQEARLRCSPMKGHSHVYWYRQLPEEGLKFMVYLQKENIIDESGMPKERFSAEFPKEGPSILRIQQVVRGDSAAYFCASSPPRQGQETQYFGPGTRLLVL.

The rearrangement links TRBV29-1 to TRBJ1-1, with D unresolved. Germline CDR1 and CDR2: SQVTM and ANQGSEA. This CDR3 contains 13 residues. Trimming cost V 3 bases and J 5 bases, with 13 bases left between them. The CDR3 is CSVDGLGFTEAFF. The DNA for the CDR3 is TGCAGCGTTGATGGCTTGGGCTTTACTGAAGCTTTCTTT.

The chain uses TRBV12-5 and TRBJ2-2; 7 bases agree with TRBD1. The CDR3 has 16 amino acids. Germline trimming cut 5 bases from V and 2 bases from J; bases unmatched to any gene: 8. Germline CDR1 is LGHNT and CDR2 is FRNRAP. The CDR3 DNA sequence: TGTGCTAGTGGTCGGGACAGCCCACTTAACACCGGGGAGCTGTTTTTT. Its protein product is CASGRDSPLNTGELFF.

In this sample, this clonotype turned up many times. This chain links TRBV15 with TRBJ2-3, with D possibly being TRBD1 or TRBD2 (5 bases each). The V end lost 0 bases, the J end lost 2 bases, and 12 bases lay between the germline ends. Germline-derived CDR1 and CDR2 are LNHNV and YYDKDF (reference sequence). The CDR3 loop spans 16 amino acids. This chain's CDR3 is CATSRDFGAVTDTQYF. The DNA of the CDR3 is TGTGCCACCAGCAGAGATTTCGGGGCTGTCACAGATACGCAGTATTTT.

This chain connects TRBV12-3 or TRBV12-4 to TRBJ2-1, with D perhaps matching TRBD2 (7 bases). The V gene lost 3 bases and the J gene lost 8 bases, with 17 bases spanning the gap. The CDR3 consists of 15 residues. CDR3 bases: TGTGCCAGCAGTTTTTATTCTGGGGGGGGCCATGAGCAGTTCTTC. Its translation: CASSFYSGGGHEQFF.

V and J are TRBV5-1 and TRBJ1-1; TRBD1 matches at 8 bases. The trim removed 4 bases at V and 0 bases at J, leaving 8 bases unmatched. CDR3 size: 16 residues. Germline V gene sequence: CDR1 SGHRS, CDR2 YFSETQ. The CDR3 nucleotides read TGCGCCAGCAGCGCTCGACAGGGGACCATGAACACTGAAGCTTTCTTT. This encodes CASSARQGTMNTEAFF.

This rearrangement joins TRBV4-1 to TRBJ1-5, with a weak D call TRBD1 (5 bases). This CDR3 has 16 residues. Trimming removed 1 base at V and 0 bases at J, with 10 bases between. CDR1 MGHRA and CDR2 YSYEKL come from the germline V gene. The CDR3 loop is CASSQGQFYSNQPQHF. The CDR3, as DNA: TGCGCCAGCAGCCAAGGACAGTTCTATAGCAATCAGCCCCAGCATTTT.

This clonotype was observed a handful of times. The chain uses TRBV4-3 and TRBJ2-1; D unclear. Germline V gives CDR1 LGHNA, CDR2 YSLEER. V was clipped by 4 bases and J by 0 bases, with 13 bases between them. The CDR3 contains 16 residues. For the CDR3, the DNA is TGCGCCAGCAGCCGGGGATTTTTAAGCTCCTACAATGAGCAGTTCTTC. Its translation is CASSRGFLSSYNEQFF.

The genes are TRBV2 and TRBJ2-1; the D is unclear. V lost 8 bases to trimming and J lost 4 bases, with 18 bases between them. Per the germline V gene, CDR1 is SNHLY and CDR2 is FYNNEI. The CDR3 consists of 15 residues. In nucleotides, the CDR3 is TGTGCCAGCCTGCTGCCGGGTCCCAATTACAATGAGCAGTTCTTC. Residues: CASLLPGPNYNEQFF.

The CDR3: CSARYSLSTDTQYF. CDR3 DNA sequence: TGCAGTGCTAGGTACAGCCTGAGCACAGATACGCAGTATTTT. V gene TRBV20-1 combines with J gene TRBJ2-3; the D is unclear. Germline CDR1 DFQATT, CDR2 SNEGSKA (reference sequence). CDR3 size: 14 residues. Trimming took 3 bases from V and 0 from J, leaving 10 bases between them.

This clonotype was counted between two and nine times. The chain combines TRBV12-3 or TRBV12-4 with TRBJ2-2; D uncertain. This CDR3 has 15 residues. V was shortened by 3 bases and J by 6 bases, with 14 bases between the two germline ends. CDR3 protein: CASSFTPPRAGELFF. The CDR3 DNA reads TGTGCCAGCAGTTTCACTCCCCCAAGGGCCGGGGAGCTGTTTTTT.

V is TRBV9 and J is TRBJ2-7, with 9 bases fitting TRBD1. The V and J ends lost 4 bases and 3 bases, in that order; junction bases with no gene match: 5. The CDR3 length is 14 residues. Germline lookup yields CDR1 SGDLS and CDR2 YYNGEE. CDR3 sequence: CASSTGQGNYEQYF. The CDR3 coding sequence is TGTGCCAGCAGCACGGGACAGGGTAACTACGAGCAGTACTTC.

The chain employs TRBV29-1 and TRBJ1-1; possibly TRBD1 for D (6 bases). V lost 6 bases, J lost 2 bases, and 13 bases lay in between. This CDR3 region has 13 residues. Germline values: CDR1 SQVTM, CDR2 ANQGSEA. The CDR3 region has the DNA TGCAGCGTGGACCTGACAGGCAACACTGAAGCTTTCTTT. This gives the protein CSVDLTGNTEAFF.

V and J are TRBV7-2 and TRBJ2-3; no reliable D call. CDR3 length equals 14 residues. The germline V gene has CDR1 SGHTA and CDR2 FQGNSA. V lost 1 base and J 2 bases, leaving 7 bases between the germline ends. CDR3 loop: CASSLDGNTDTQYF. The CDR3 DNA reads as TGTGCCAGCAGCTTAGACGGCAACACAGATACGCAGTATTTT.

This clonotype was picked up many times. This chain joins TRBV4-1 and TRBJ1-4; TRBD1 aligns across 7 bases. The germline gives CDR1 MGHRA, CDR2 YSYEKL. Losses at the gene ends were 4 bases for V and 3 bases for J; bases not matched to a gene: 5. CDR3 length: 15 amino acids. CDR3 residues: CASSPRDSPNEKLFF. Here the CDR3 DNA reads TGCGCCAGCAGCCCTCGGGACAGCCCTAATGAAAAACTGTTTTTT.

Only one count was recorded for this clonotype. J is TRBJ2-7 and V is TRBV7-9; TRBD1 is a possible D gene (5 bases). The V and J ends lost 5 bases and 2 bases respectively, with 13 bases between them. CDR1 is SEHNR and CDR2 is FQNEAQ in the germline V gene (reference sequence). This CDR3 is built from 14 residues. The CDR3 sequence: CASSESTVTYEQYF. The CDR3, as DNA: TGTGCCAGCAGCGAATCGACAGTAACCTACGAGCAGTACTTC.

The rearrangement uses TRBV2 and TRBJ2-2, with a tentative D call TRBD1 (5 bases). This CDR3 contains 12 residues. Germline CDR1 is SNHLY and CDR2 is FYNNEI. Deletions cut 7 bases from V and 6 bases from J, with 9 bases between. The CDR3 DNA follows: TGTGCCAGCAACAGGAGATCCGGGGAGCTGTTTTTT. Amino acid sequence: CASNRRSGELFF.

This sequence joins TRBV5-1 and TRBJ1-1; D is unresolved. This CDR3 has 14 residues. The germline V and J ends were trimmed by 0 bases and 4 bases, with 10 bases remaining between them. The germline CDR1 and CDR2 sequences are SGHRS and YFSETQ. The CDR3 DNA follows: TGCGCCAGCAGCTTGGTTCCCCAAAGCACTGAAGCTTTCTTT. This gives the protein CASSLVPQSTEAFF.

The chain couples TRBV4-2 to TRBJ2-3, with D perhaps matching TRBD1 or TRBD2 (5 bases each). The CDR3 totals 16 residues. The germline gives CDR1 LGHNA, CDR2 YNFKEQ. Trimming removed 0 bases at V and 2 bases at J, with 12 bases between. The CDR3 loop is CASSQDGVGTTDTQYF. The CDR3 DNA reads as TGTGCCAGCAGCCAAGATGGGGTAGGGACCACAGATACGCAGTATTTT.

V and J are TRBV20-1 and TRBJ2-7; D remains ambiguous. V was clipped by 2 bases and J by 3 bases, with 11 bases between them. CDR1 is DFQATT and CDR2 is SNEGSKA in the germline V gene (reference sequence). This CDR3 has 13 amino acids. CDR3 in amino acids: CSARPNPLYEQYF. DNA of the CDR3: TGCAGTGCTAGACCCAACCCTCTCTACGAGCAGTACTTC.

This chain joins TRBV12-3 or TRBV12-4 and TRBJ1-2; a possible D gene is TRBD1 (6 bases). The CDR3 loop spans 14 amino acids. With 4 bases removed from V and 6 bases from J, the gap between germline ends came to 15 bases. CDR3 nucleotides: TGTGCCAGCAGTTCCACAGGGAAGGTCCATGGCTACACCTTC. This codes for CASSSTGKVHGYTF.